Below are 22 T cell receptor beta chains sequenced from a single sample in a study of pediatric ulcerative colitis. The method was immunoSEQ multiplex PCR; TCRdb's version includes in-frame clones alone and lacks a portion of them. The data show under 5,500 clones, 80% to 90% seen once. The source material was blood. The receptors originated from a boy younger than 18 with mild ulcerative colitis.

The J gene is TRBJ2-1, the V gene TRBV28, with 9 positions matching TRBD1. Germline CDR1 and CDR2: MDHEN and SYDVKM. V lost 5 bases, J lost 7 bases, and 6 bases stayed unmatched. This CDR3 region has 14 residues. CDR3 region: CASSTGTGRNEQFF. In DNA form, the CDR3 reads TGTGCCAGCAGTACCGGGACAGGGAGGAATGAGCAGTTCTTC.

The chain recombines TRBV6-1 with TRBJ2-1; D is undetermined. Trimming stripped 6 bases from V and 5 bases from J, with 14 bases between. Germline CDR1 MNHNS, CDR2 SASEGT. The CDR3 sequence is 14 residues long. In DNA form, the CDR3 reads TGTGCCAGCAGCCTGTCCAACTCGAACAATGAGCAGTTCTTC. It encodes CASSLSNSNNEQFF.

The genes are TRBV2 and TRBJ2-3, with TRBD2 matching 10 bases. Germline values: CDR1 SNHLY, CDR2 FYNNEI. V gave up 7 bases and J gave up 0 bases; unmatched junction bases: 10. The CDR3 is made up of 17 amino acids. The CDR3 here is CASIAASGSYSTDTQYF. The CDR3 DNA follows: TGTGCCAGCATAGCGGCTAGCGGGAGTTATAGCACAGATACGCAGTATTTT.

The V and J genes are TRBV9 and TRBJ2-2; 7 bases agree with TRBD2. Trimming took 1 base from V and 5 from J; bases not matched to a gene: 5. The germline V gene encodes CDR1 SGDLS and CDR2 YYNGEE. The CDR3 is 15 amino acids. This CDR3 is CASSVWASGTGELFF. The DNA for the CDR3 is TGTGCCAGCAGCGTATGGGCTAGCGGAACCGGGGAGCTGTTTTTT.

The rearrangement joins TRBV6-6 to TRBJ2-5; D is possibly TRBD1 or TRBD2 (6 bases each). Germline lookup yields CDR1 MNHNY and CDR2 SVGAGI (reference sequence). The length of the CDR3 is 11 residues. V was clipped by 11 bases and J by 3 bases, with 10 bases between them. The CDR3 sequence is CAGGREETQYF. The DNA for the CDR3 is TGTGCCGGGGGGCGGGAAGAGACCCAGTACTTC.

The genes are TRBV6-6 and TRBJ1-4; D gene unclear. The CDR3 contains 14 residues. Trimming stripped 3 bases from V and 4 bases from J, with 9 bases between. The germline V gene encodes CDR1 MNHNY and CDR2 SVGAGI (reference sequence). The CDR3 here is CASSYRTDNEKLFF. CDR3 DNA sequence: TGTGCCAGCAGTTATCGGACGGATAATGAAAAACTGTTTTTT.

This clone was recorded only once. The chain has TRBV25-1 and TRBJ2-1; D is perhaps TRBD2 (6 bases). The V and J ends lost 6 bases and 4 bases respectively, with 25 bases between them. CDR1 and CDR2 (germline): MGHDK, SYGVNS. This CDR3 contains 18 residues. In nucleotides, the CDR3 is TGTGCCAGCAGCAGGGCACCGGGAGAAGACGTACTTTACAATGAGCAGTTCTTC. Protein: CASSRAPGEDVLYNEQFF.

V usage is TRBV6-6 and J usage is TRBJ2-1, with 7 bases aligning to TRBD2. CDR3 length: 16 residues. Unmatched junction bases numbered 15, after V lost 6 bases and J lost 7 bases. Germline V gene data show CDR1 as MNHNY and CDR2 as SVGAGI (reference sequence). The CDR3 loop is CASRSPLAGDQNEQFF. CDR3 DNA sequence: TGTGCCAGCAGAAGCCCTCTGGCGGGAGATCAGAATGAGCAGTTCTTC.

V usage is TRBV2 and J usage is TRBJ1-1; 8 nucleotides align to TRBD1. Germline V gene data show CDR1 as SNHLY and CDR2 as FYNNEI. The CDR3 totals 15 residues. The junction had 4 bases not matched to a gene; V was cut back by 0 bases and J by 4 bases. The CDR3 region has the DNA TGTGCCAGCAGTGAAGCCTTGACAGGGGCCACTGAAGCTTTCTTT. Its protein is CASSEALTGATEAFF.

The CDR3 coding sequence is TGTGCCAGCAGCCATAGCTATGGCTACACCTTC. Its protein is CASSHSYGYTF. V gene TRBV28 combines with J gene TRBJ1-2, with no clear D. V lost 6 bases to trimming and J lost 4 bases, with 6 bases between them. Germline loops: CDR1 MDHEN, CDR2 SYDVKM. This CDR3 is built from 11 residues.

This chain links TRBV4-2 with TRBJ1-6; a weak D match, TRBD1 (6 bases). Per the germline V gene, CDR1 is LGHNA and CDR2 is YNFKEQ. The CDR3 runs 16 residues. Trimming took 1 base from V and 4 from J, leaving 11 bases between them. This CDR3 reads CASSQVAGAYNSPLHF. The CDR3 DNA reads TGTGCCAGCAGCCAAGTAGCAGGGGCTTATAATTCACCCCTCCACTTT.

The rearrangement joins TRBV5-1 to TRBJ1-3, with 12 bases aligning to TRBD1. The CDR3 spans 13 residues. After removal of 8 bases from V and 9 bases from J, the junction contained 6 bases not matched to a gene. Germline CDR1 SGHRS, CDR2 YFSETQ. This CDR3 reads CASSRDRGRTIYF. CDR3 nucleotide sequence: TGCGCCAGTAGCAGGGACAGGGGGCGCACCATATATTTT.

The chain combines TRBV5-1 with TRBJ2-7; TRBD1 is a possible D gene (5 bases). Per the germline V gene, CDR1 is SGHRS and CDR2 is YFSETQ. Trimming stripped 3 bases from V and 4 bases from J, with 23 bases between. The CDR3 totals 17 residues. DNA for the CDR3: TGCGCCAGCAGCTCCCGGACATTTGGCAGGCACCAATACGAGCAGTACTTC. It yields the protein CASSSRTFGRHQYEQYF.

The chain recombines TRBV19 with TRBJ1-2, with D unresolved. This CDR3 region has 13 residues. Germline CDR1 and CDR2: LNHDA and SQIVND (reference sequence). The V gene lost 6 bases and the J gene lost 4 bases, with 12 bases spanning the gap. As DNA, the CDR3 is TGTGCCAGTAGCTGGACGGACTTCTATGGCTACACCTTC. This gives the protein CASSWTDFYGYTF.

With respect to this clone: One end of the junction fails to match germline, which may point to a read error. The V gene is TRBV19, the J gene TRBJ2-7; 10 bases match TRBD1. Germline CDR1 and CDR2: LNHDA and SQIVND (reference sequence). This CDR3 is built from 14 residues. In DNA form, the CDR3 reads TGTGCCAGTAGACCGACAGGGGGCTCCCACGAGCAGTACTTC. The encoded protein is CASRPTGGSHEQYF.

This chain connects TRBV20-1 to TRBJ1-2; D might be TRBD1 (6 bases). This CDR3 spans 10 amino acids. Germline CDR1 is DFQATT and CDR2 is SNEGSKA (reference sequence). V lost 6 bases, J lost 6 bases, and 8 bases lay in between. The CDR3: CSAGGDGYTF. CDR3 DNA sequence: TGCAGTGCAGGGGGTGATGGCTACACCTTC.

V usage is TRBV6-6 and J usage is TRBJ2-3; TRBD2 matches at 7 bases. CDR1 is MNHNY and CDR2 is SVGAGI in the germline V gene (reference sequence). Trimming removed 6 bases from V and 9 bases from J; junction bases left unmatched: 12. The CDR3 sequence is 14 residues long. CDR3 region: CASSTGDPRGTQYF. The CDR3 coding sequence is TGTGCCAGCAGCACGGGGGACCCGCGGGGGACGCAGTATTTT.

Written as DNA, the CDR3 is TGTGCCAGCGGTTTGGCCAGAGACTACGAGCAGTACTTC. As protein: CASGLARDYEQYF. The genes are TRBV11-2 and TRBJ2-7; unclear D gene. In germline, CDR1 is SGHAT, CDR2 FQNNGV. V gave up 8 bases and J gave up 3 bases, with 14 bases separating them. CDR3 size: 13 residues.

V and J are TRBV28 and TRBJ1-2, with D possibly being TRBD1 (5 bases). This CDR3 region has 13 residues. CDR1 is MDHEN, CDR2 SYDVKM, per germline. V was pared by 5 bases and J by 5 bases, with 12 bases between. CDR3 sequence (DNA): TGTGCCAGCAGTCGCGACAGAGGATATGGCTACACCTTC. Its translation: CASSRDRGYGYTF.

This sequence joins TRBV5-5 and TRBJ1-2; D is perhaps TRBD1 (5 bases). V lost 0 bases and J lost 8, with 11 bases in between. Germline CDR1 SGHKS, CDR2 YYEKEE (reference sequence). The CDR3 sequence is 13 residues long. CDR3: CASSLEGYSGYTF. The CDR3 DNA follows: TGTGCCAGCAGCTTGGAGGGGTACTCCGGCTACACCTTC.

This clone occurred once. Other nucleotide sequences from this sample produce the same CDR3. V gene TRBV5-1 combines with J gene TRBJ2-7, with 10 bases that match TRBD1. Per the germline V gene, CDR1 is SGHRS and CDR2 is YFSETQ. The CDR3 is 15 residues long. Trimming at V came to 0 bases and at J to 4 bases, leaving 4 bases not matched to a gene. CDR3 sequence: CASSLARTGGYEQYF. The CDR3 DNA follows: TGCGCCAGCAGCTTGGCTCGGACAGGGGGGTACGAGCAGTACTTC. The variable domain in full, completed from reference TRBV5-1 and TRBJ2-7, reads KAGVTQTPRYLIKTRGQQVTLSCSPISGHRSVSWYQQTPGQGLQFLFEYFSETQRNKGNFPGRFSGRQFSNSRSEMNVSTLELGDSALYLCASSLARTGGYEQYFGPGTRLTVT.

This chain connects TRBV6-5 to TRBJ1-6; 8 bases map to TRBD1. CDR3 length: 14 amino acids. J gave up 6 bases and V 6 bases, and 4 bases lay outside the gene matches. Germline V lookup: CDR1 MNHEY, CDR2 SVGAGI. The CDR3 DNA reads as TGTGCCAGCAGGCCGGACAGGGTTAATTCACCCCTCCACTTT. Amino acid sequence: CASRPDRVNSPLHF.